The clone carrying this T cell receptor beta chain has ten or more counts. In the original processing: Reference gene primer amplification gave estimated nucleated cell counts. Produced via immunoSEQ multiplex PCR; TCRdb's table is partial and in-frame only. V, J and clone size are taken as reported in that table, and D and trimming were inferred from the DNA itself. The top ten clones hold about an eighth of a sample with about 190,000 clones, 65% to 80% of them seen once. The sample is drawn from a study of blood T cell repertoires in COVID-19. At the level of the study: Sites in the United States, Italy and Spain provided acute and convalescent COVID-19 samples. T cells, B-cell-depleted T cells, or PBMCs supplied cDNA or gDNA.

The sequencing sample was made of peripheral blood. The TCR was taken from a woman between 50 and 59 years old with acute or convalescent COVID-19.

CDR3 DNA sequence: TGTGCCAGTAGCATCGGGACATATTATGGCTACACCTTC. This sequence encodes CASSIGTYYGYTF. The chain links TRBV19 to TRBJ1-2; D is perhaps TRBD1 (6 bases). The CDR3 runs to 13 residues. Per the germline V gene, CDR1 is LNHDA and CDR2 is SQIVND (reference sequence). V lost 6 bases to trimming and J lost 5 bases, with 13 bases between them.